What follows are 2 T cell receptor beta chains derived from one specimen sequenced in a study of OX40 agonist ivuxolimab in advanced cancers. TCRdb's copy holds only in-frame clones and misses some; the assay was immunoSEQ multiplex PCR. Of approximately 89,000 clones in the sample, under 95% were seen once. Specimen: CD4+ or CD8+ T cells sorted from blood, collected in a trial of the OX40 agonist ivuxolimab. All receptors derive from an adult with an advanced solid tumor such as melanoma, head and neck, liver or kidney cancer.

The rearrangement uses TRBV5-1 and TRBJ1-2, with a tentative D call TRBD1 (5 bases). The V end lost 0 bases, the J end lost 7 bases, and 13 bases lay between the germline ends. CDR1 SGHRS and CDR2 YFSETQ come from the germline V gene. The CDR3 sequence is 14 residues long. For the CDR3, the DNA is TGCGCCAGCAGCTTGGACTCGGGGCCGGGTGGCTACACCTTC. Translating gives CASSLDSGPGGYTF.

This chain connects TRBV7-9 to TRBJ2-3; TRBD1 or TRBD2 may be the D gene (5 bases each). Looked up from germline, CDR1 is SEHNR and CDR2 is FQNEAQ (reference sequence). The CDR3 is made up of 18 amino acids. V lost 2 bases to trimming and J lost 0 bases, with 18 bases between them. The CDR3 DNA follows: TGTGCCAGCAGCTTACCGTGGGACGGAGATCCTAGCACAGATACGCAGTATTTT. Residues: CASSLPWDGDPSTDTQYF.